This TCR beta chain emerged from a study of cytomegalovirus exposure and HLA in healthy donors. Those who donated were healthy bone marrow donors. Remarks on this clone: Its specificity is unknown.

Whole-study findings and limits: It was assumed in the presence/absence analyses that sequencing depth was roughly uniform across donors.

Primers for the PCR totalled 60 Vbeta and 13 Jbeta. Authors' analysis steps: About 10 million shared chains were among tens of millions of unique TCR beta chains counted in a later analysis. Sequenced by immunoSEQ multiplex PCR; TCRdb stores in-frame clones only, minus some. V and J calls and clone size are copied from that table; D and trimming were computed from the DNA. The table shows 150,000 to 200,000 clones, with about an eighth occurring only once. Looked up from germline, CDR1 is LNHNV and CDR2 is YYDKDF (reference sequence). This CDR3 contains 13 residues. V lost 6 bases, J lost 7 bases, and 6 bases stayed unmatched.

Sample: PBMCs. This TCR came from a man aged 45-65 years in good health and CMV-seropositive. This chain joins TRBV15 and TRBJ1-1; 9 positions match TRBD1. The CDR3 protein is CATRRTGAIEAFF. The CDR3 DNA reads TGTGCCACCAGAAGGACAGGGGCGATTGAAGCTTTCTTT.